The subject of this entry is one T cell receptor (beta chain). What it recognizes is unknown. This sample stems from a study of T cell repertoires in cytomegalovirus infection. Study at large: Public TCR beta signatures indicated both CMV infection and matching HLA type.

Germline values: CDR1 SEHNR, CDR2 FQNEAQ (reference sequence). Trimming took 5 bases from V and 4 from J, leaving 14 bases between them. The CDR3 spans 14 residues. One entry per CDR3 protein, called by TCRdb with MiXCR from the reads. Of hundreds of thousands of distinct CDR3 sequences listed, around 30% are singletons. The rearrangement uses TRBV7-9 and TRBJ1-2; the D gene is possibly TRBD1 (5 bases). Source: cultured CD8+ T cells from PBMCs, taken from culture after CMV antigen stimulation. This TCR came from a human donor in good health (CMV status not recorded). Some clones in this sample may be carry-over from other donors' samples. CDR3: CASSTPTALYGYTF. The CDR3 DNA is TGTGCCAGCAGCACGCCGACAGCCCTCTATGGCTACACCTTC.